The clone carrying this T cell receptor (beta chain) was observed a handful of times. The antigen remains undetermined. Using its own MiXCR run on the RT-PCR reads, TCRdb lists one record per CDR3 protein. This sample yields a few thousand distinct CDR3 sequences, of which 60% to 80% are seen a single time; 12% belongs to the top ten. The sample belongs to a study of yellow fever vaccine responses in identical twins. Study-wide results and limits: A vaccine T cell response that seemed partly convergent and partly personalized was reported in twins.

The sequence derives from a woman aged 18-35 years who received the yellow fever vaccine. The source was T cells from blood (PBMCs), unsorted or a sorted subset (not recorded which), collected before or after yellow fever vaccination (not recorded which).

The CDR3 bases are TGTGCCAGCAGTCAAGCGGGAGGCTGGGACACCGGGGAGCTGTTTTTT. Its translation: CASSQAGGWDTGELFF. The rearrangement uses TRBV12-3 or TRBV12-4 and TRBJ2-2; 9 bases align to TRBD2. J gave up 3 bases and V 5 bases, and 7 bases lay outside the gene matches. This CDR3 is built from 16 residues.